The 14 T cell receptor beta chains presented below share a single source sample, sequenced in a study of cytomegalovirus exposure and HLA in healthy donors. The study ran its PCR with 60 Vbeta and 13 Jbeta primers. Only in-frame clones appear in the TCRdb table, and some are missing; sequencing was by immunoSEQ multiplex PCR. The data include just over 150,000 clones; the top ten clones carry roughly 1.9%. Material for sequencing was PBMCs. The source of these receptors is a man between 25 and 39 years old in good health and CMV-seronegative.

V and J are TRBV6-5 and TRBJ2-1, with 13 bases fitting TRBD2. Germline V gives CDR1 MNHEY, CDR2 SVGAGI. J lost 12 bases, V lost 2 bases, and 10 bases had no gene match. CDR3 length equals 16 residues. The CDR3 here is CASSYTRTSGRPGQFF. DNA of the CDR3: TGTGCCAGCAGTTACACAAGGACTAGCGGGAGACCTGGGCAGTTCTTC.

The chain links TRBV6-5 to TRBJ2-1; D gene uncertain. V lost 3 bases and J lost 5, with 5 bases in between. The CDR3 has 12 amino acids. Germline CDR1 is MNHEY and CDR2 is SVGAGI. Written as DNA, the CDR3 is TGTGCCAGCAGTTATTCGGACAATGAGCAGTTCTTC. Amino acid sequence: CASSYSDNEQFF.

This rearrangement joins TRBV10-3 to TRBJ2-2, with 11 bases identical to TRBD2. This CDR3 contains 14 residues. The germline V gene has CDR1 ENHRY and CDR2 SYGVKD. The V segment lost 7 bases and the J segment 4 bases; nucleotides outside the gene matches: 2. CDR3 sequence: CAIKTSGSTGELFF. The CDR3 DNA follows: TGTGCCATCAAAACTAGCGGGAGCACCGGGGAGCTGTTTTTT.

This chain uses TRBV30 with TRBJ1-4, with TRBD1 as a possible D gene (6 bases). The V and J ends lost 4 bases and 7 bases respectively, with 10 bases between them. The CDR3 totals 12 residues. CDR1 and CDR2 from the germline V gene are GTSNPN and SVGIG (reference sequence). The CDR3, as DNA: TGTGCCTGGAACCGGGACACTGAAAAACTGTTTTTT. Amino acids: CAWNRDTEKLFF.

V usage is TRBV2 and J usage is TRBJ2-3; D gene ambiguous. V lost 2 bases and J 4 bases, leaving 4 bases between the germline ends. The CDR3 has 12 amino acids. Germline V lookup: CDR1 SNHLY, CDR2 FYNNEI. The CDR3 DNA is TGTGCCAGCAGTGAACTGTCAGATACGCAGTATTTT. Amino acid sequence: CASSELSDTQYF.

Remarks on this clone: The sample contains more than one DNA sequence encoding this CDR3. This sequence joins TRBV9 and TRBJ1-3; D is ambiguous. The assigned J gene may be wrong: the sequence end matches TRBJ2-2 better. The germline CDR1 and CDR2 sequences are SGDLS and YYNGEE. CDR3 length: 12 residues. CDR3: CASSVNPGELFF. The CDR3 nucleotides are TGTGCCAGCAGCGTTAACCCCGGGGAGCTGTTTTTT.

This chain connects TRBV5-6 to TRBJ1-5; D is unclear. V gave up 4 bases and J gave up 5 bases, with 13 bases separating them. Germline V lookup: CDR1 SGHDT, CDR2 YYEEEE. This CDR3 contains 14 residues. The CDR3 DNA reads TGTGCCAGCAGCGCCTATCAAGCGGATCAGCCCCAGCATTTT. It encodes CASSAYQADQPQHF.

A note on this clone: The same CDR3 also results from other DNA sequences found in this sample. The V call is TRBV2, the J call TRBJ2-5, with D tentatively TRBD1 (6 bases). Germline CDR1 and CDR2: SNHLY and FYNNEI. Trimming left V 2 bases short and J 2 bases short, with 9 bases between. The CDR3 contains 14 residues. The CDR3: CASSERTAQETQYF. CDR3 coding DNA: TGTGCCAGCAGTGAAAGGACAGCACAAGAGACCCAGTACTTC.

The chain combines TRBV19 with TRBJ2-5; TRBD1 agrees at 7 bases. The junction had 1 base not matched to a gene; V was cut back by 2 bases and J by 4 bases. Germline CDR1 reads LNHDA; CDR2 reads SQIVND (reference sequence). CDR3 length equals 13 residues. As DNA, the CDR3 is TGTGCCAGTAGTATAAACAGGGGAGAGACCCAGTACTTC. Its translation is CASSINRGETQYF.

CDR3 sequence: CASSPLGGASYEQYF. The CDR3 DNA sequence: TGTGCCAGCAGTCCACTCGGCGGAGCCTCCTACGAGCAGTACTTC. This sequence joins TRBV27 and TRBJ2-7; D gene uncertain. The CDR3 sequence is 15 residues long. The V gene's germline CDR1 is MNHEY and CDR2 SMNVEV (reference sequence). Trimming left V 5 bases short and J 0 bases short, with 14 bases between.

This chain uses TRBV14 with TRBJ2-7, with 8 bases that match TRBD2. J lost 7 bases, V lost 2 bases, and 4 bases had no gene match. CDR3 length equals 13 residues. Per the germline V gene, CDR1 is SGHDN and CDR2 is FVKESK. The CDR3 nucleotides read TGTGCCAGCAGCCAATGGGCGGGGGGAGAGCAGTACTTC. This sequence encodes CASSQWAGGEQYF.

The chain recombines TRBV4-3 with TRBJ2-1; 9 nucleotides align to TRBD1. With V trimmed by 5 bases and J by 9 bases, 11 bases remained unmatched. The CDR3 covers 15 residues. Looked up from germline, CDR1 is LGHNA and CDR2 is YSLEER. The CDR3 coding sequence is TGCGCCAGCAGCACCGGGGACAGGGATGCGGGTGAGCAGTTCTTC. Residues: CASSTGDRDAGEQFF.

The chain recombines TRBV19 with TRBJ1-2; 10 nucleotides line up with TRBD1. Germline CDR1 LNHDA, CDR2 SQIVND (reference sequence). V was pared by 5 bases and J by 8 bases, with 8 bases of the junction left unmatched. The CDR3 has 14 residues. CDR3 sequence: CASSGGQGSLGYTF. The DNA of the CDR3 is TGTGCCAGTAGTGGGGGACAGGGGAGTCTCGGCTACACCTTC.

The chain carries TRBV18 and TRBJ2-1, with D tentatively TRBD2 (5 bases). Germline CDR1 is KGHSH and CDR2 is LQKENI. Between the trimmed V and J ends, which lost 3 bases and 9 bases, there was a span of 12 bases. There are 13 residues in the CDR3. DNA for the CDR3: TGTGCCAGCTCACCCGGGATACTTAGTGAGCAGTTCTTC. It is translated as CASSPGILSEQFF.